This T cell receptor beta chain was sequenced during a study of chemoradiotherapy in HPV16-positive cancers. Samples were taken several times over chemoradiotherapy. Here immunoSEQ multiplex PCR was the method, and the copy in TCRdb shows in-frame clones only, minus some. This sample has around 7,000 clones, with around 82% found just once. The clonotype comes from a human donor with HPV-associated anogenital cancer. This material consisted of tumor tissue, taken from a patient who underwent chemoradiotherapy.

CDR3 in amino acids: CASSEAQAGRHEAFF. The CDR3 bases are TGTGCCAGCAGTGAAGCGCAGGCAGGCCGACATGAAGCTTTCTTT. The V call is TRBV6-1, the J call TRBJ1-1; D remains unclear. The CDR3 consists of 15 residues. CDR1 is MNHNS and CDR2 is SASEGT in the germline V gene. V lost 0 bases to trimming and J lost 7 bases, with 15 bases between them.